This T cell receptor beta chain emerged from a study of blood T cell repertoires in COVID-19. Trimming shortened V by 8 bases and J by 3 bases, and 13 bases separated the two germline ends. Germline-derived CDR1 and CDR2 are GTSNPN and SVGIG (reference sequence). CDR3 length: 13 amino acids. The assay was immunoSEQ multiplex PCR, and TCRdb's table has in-frame clones only and misses some. The sample lists fewer than 35,000 clones; 85% to 90% were seen once. The origin of this receptor is a man between 70 and 80 years old with active COVID-19. Material for sequencing was peripheral blood. The chain combines TRBV30 with TRBJ2-2, with a weak D call TRBD1 (5 bases). CDR3 in amino acids: CARKGKDTGELFF. CDR3 nucleotide sequence: TGTGCCCGCAAGGGGAAAGACACCGGGGAGCTGTTTTTT.